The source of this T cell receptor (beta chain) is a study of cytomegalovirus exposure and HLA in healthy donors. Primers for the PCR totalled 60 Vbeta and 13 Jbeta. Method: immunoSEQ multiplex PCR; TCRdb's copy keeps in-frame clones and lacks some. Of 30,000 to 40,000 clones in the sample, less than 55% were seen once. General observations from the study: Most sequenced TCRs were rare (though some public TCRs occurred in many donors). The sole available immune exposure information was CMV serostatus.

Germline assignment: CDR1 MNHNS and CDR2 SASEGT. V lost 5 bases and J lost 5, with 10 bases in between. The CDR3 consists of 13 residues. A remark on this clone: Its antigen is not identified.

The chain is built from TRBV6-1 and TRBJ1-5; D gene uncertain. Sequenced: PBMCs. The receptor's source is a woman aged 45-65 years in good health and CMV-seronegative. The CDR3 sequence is CASSRGPDQPQHF. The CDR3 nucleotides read TGTGCCAGCAGTCGGGGTCCGGATCAGCCCCAGCATTTT.